This paragraph reports one T cell receptor (beta chain). Its antigen is unidentified. The data were taken from a study of shared clonotypes between healthy human individuals. Study-level points and caveats: Memory subsets generally showed lower estimated richness than naive subsets.

The run depth of the assay was deep. Original data processing: Quality scores were absent from the junction-only immunoSEQ sequences, so filtering differed. Data came from immunoSEQ multiplex PCR; TCRdb stores just in-frame clones and leaves some out. The V and J calls and clone size come from that table; D and trimming were worked out from the DNA. The sample yields 2 million to 2.5 million clones, about 94% seen once. This CDR3 is 15 amino acids long. Trimming took off 5 bases at V and 4 bases at J, with 16 bases between the two ends. CDR1 is SGHTA, CDR2 FQGNSA, per germline. It was into CD45RA+ naive and CD45RA-negative memory subsets that the CD4+ cells were split.

The rearrangement joins TRBV7-2 to TRBJ2-3, with D tentatively TRBD1 or TRBD2 (7 bases each). The sample was naive CD4+ T cells sorted from blood. Subset defined: CD45RA+ positively selected. The sequence derives from a man aged 18 to 30 in good health. The CDR3 DNA reads TGTGCCAGCAGCCCTGAACCAGGGGGGGCAGATACGCAGTATTTT. Translating it yields CASSPEPGGADTQYF.